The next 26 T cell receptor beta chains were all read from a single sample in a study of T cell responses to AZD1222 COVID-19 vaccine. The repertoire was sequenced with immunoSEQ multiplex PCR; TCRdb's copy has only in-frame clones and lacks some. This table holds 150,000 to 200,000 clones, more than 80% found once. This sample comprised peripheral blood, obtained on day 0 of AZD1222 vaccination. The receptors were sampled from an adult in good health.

The CDR3 sequence is CASSQLQGSTEAFF. CDR3 nucleotides: TGCGCCAGCAGTCAATTACAGGGAAGCACTGAAGCTTTCTTT. This sequence joins TRBV23-1 and TRBJ1-1; possibly TRBD1 for D (6 bases). TRBV23-1 is annotated as an ORF whose role is uncertain. Deletions cut 1 base from V and 4 bases from J, with 10 bases between. CDR3 size: 14 residues.

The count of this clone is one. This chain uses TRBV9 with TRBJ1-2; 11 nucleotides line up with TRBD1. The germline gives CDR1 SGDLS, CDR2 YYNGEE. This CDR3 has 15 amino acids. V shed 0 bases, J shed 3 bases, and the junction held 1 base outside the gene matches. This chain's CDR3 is CASSVGTGGDYGYTF. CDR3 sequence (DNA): TGTGCCAGCAGCGTAGGGACAGGGGGCGACTATGGCTACACCTTC.

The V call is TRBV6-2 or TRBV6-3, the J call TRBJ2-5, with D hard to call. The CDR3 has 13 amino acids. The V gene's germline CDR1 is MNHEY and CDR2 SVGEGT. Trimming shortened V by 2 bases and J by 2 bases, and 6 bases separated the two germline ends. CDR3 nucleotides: TGTGCCAGCAGTTACCCAACTCAAGAGACCCAGTACTTC. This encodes CASSYPTQETQYF.

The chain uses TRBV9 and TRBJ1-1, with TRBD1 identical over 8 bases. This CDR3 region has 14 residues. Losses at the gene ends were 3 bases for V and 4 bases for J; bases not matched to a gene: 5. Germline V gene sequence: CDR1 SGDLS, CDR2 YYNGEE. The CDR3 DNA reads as TGTGCCAGCAGCGGAACAGGGGGGTCCACTGAAGCTTTCTTT. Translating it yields CASSGTGGSTEAFF.

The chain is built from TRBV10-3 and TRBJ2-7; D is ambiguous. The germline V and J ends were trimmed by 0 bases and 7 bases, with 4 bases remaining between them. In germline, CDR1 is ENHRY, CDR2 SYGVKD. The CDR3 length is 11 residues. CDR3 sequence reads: CAISESREQYF. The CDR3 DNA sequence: TGTGCCATCAGTGAGTCTAGGGAGCAGTACTTC.

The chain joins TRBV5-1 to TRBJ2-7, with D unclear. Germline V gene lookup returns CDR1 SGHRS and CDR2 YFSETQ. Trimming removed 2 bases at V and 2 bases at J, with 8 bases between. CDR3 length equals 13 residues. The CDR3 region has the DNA TGCGCCAGCAGCTTAGCCTTTCCCTACGAGCAGTACTTC. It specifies CASSLAFPYEQYF.

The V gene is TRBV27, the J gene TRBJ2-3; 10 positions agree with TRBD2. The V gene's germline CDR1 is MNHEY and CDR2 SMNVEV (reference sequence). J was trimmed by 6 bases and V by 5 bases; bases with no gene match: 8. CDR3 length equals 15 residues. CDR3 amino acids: CASSELAGRGDTQYF. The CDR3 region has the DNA TGTGCCAGCAGTGAACTAGCGGGGAGAGGGGATACGCAGTATTTT.

Here the CDR3 reads CASSQFGTKKCRTEKLFF. CDR3 nucleotide sequence: TGCGCCAGCAGTCAATTCGGGACCAAGAAATGTAGGACTGAAAAACTGTTTTTT. V is TRBV23-1 and J is TRBJ1-4, with D possibly matching TRBD1 (5 bases). TRBV23-1 is marked as an open reading frame, function uncertain. The V gene lost 1 base and the J gene lost 7 bases, with 22 bases spanning the gap. The CDR3 runs to 18 residues.

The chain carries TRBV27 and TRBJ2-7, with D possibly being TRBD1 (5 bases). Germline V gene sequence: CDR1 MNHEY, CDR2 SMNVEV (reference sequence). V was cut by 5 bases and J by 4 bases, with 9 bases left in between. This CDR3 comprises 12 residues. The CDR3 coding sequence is TGTGCCAGCAGTAACGACAGATACGAGCAGTACTTC. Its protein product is CASSNDRYEQYF.

The CDR3 region is CSVEGGYGYTF. For the CDR3, the DNA is TGCAGCGTTGAGGGGGGCTATGGCTACACCTTC. The chain carries TRBV29-1 and TRBJ1-2; possibly TRBD1 for D (5 bases). V lost 3 bases and J lost 4, with 6 bases in between. The germline V gene encodes CDR1 SQVTM and CDR2 ANQGSEA. CDR3 length equals 11 residues.

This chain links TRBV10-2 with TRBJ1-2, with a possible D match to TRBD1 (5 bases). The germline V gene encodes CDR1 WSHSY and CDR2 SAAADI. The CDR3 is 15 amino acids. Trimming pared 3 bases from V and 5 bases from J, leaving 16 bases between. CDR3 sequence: CASSDRQFTLYGYTF. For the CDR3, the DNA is TGCGCCAGCAGTGATCGACAGTTCACCCTTTATGGCTACACCTTC.

This chain's CDR3 is CASSDGAGGTDTQYF. CDR3 bases: TGTGCCAGCAGTGACGGAGCAGGGGGAACAGATACGCAGTATTTT. This chain uses TRBV6-4 with TRBJ2-3, with 7 bases aligning to TRBD1. V lost 2 bases to trimming and J lost 3 bases; unmatched junction nucleotides: 5. CDR3 length: 15 amino acids. Germline V CDR1 and CDR2: MRHNA, SNTAGT.

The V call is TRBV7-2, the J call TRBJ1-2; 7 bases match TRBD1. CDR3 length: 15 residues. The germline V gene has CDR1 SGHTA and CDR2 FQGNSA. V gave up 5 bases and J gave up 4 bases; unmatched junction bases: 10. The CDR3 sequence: CASSPGGGGIYGYTF. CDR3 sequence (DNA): TGTGCCAGCAGCCCCGGGGGAGGGGGCATCTATGGCTACACCTTC.

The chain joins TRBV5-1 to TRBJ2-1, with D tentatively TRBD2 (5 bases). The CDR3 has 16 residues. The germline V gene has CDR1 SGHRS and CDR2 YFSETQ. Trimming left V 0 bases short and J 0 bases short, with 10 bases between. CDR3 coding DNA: TGCGCCAGCAGCTTGGAAGCGGCGAGCTCCTACAATGAGCAGTTCTTC. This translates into CASSLEAASSYNEQFF.

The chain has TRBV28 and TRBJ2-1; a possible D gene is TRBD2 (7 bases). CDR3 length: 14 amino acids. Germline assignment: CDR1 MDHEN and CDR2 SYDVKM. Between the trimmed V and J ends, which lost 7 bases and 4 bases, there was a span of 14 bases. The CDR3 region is CASTPGGLYNEQFF. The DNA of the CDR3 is TGTGCCAGCACTCCGGGGGGCCTATACAATGAGCAGTTCTTC.

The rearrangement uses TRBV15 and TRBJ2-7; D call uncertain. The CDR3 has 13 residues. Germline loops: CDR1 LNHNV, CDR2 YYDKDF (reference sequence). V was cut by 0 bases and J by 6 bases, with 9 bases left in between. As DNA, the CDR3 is TGTGCCACCAGCAGAGATTTCGTAGGCGAGCAGTACTTC. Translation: CATSRDFVGEQYF. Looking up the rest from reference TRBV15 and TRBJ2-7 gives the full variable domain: DAMVIQNPRYQVTQFGKPVTLSCSQTLNHNVMYWYQQKSSQAPKLLFHYYDKDFNNEADTPDNFQSRRPNTSFCFLDIRSPGLGDTAMYLCATSRDFVGEQYFGPGTRLTVT.

The CDR3 reads CASSKTGGASYEQYF. In DNA, the CDR3 is TGTGCCAGTAGCAAAACAGGGGGAGCCTCCTACGAGCAGTACTTC. The V call is TRBV19, the J call TRBJ2-7; 8 bases match TRBD1. Germline V lookup: CDR1 LNHDA, CDR2 SQIVND (reference sequence). The CDR3 extends over 15 amino acids. The junction had 7 bases not matched to a gene; V was cut back by 6 bases and J by 0 bases. The full variable domain, in which reference TRBV19 and TRBJ2-7 provide the parts outside the CDR3, is DGGITQSPKYLFRKEGQNVTLSCEQNLNHDAMYWYRQDPGQGLRLIYYSQIVNDFQKGDIAEGYSVSREKKESFPLTVTSAQKNPTAFYLCASSKTGGASYEQYFGPGTRLTVT.

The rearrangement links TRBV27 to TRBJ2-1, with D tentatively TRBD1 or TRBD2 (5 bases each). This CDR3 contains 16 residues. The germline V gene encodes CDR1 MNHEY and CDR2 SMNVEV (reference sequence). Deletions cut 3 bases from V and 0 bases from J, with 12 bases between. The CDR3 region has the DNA TGTGCCAGCAGTTTTTGGGACCCCAGCTCCTACAATGAGCAGTTCTTC. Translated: CASSFWDPSSYNEQFF.

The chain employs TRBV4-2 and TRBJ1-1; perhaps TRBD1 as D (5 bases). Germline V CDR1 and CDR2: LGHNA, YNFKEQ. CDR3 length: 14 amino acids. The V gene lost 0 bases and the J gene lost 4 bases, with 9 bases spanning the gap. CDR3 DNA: TGTGCCAGCAGCCAAGACCAGGGCGGCACTGAAGCTTTCTTT. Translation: CASSQDQGGTEAFF.

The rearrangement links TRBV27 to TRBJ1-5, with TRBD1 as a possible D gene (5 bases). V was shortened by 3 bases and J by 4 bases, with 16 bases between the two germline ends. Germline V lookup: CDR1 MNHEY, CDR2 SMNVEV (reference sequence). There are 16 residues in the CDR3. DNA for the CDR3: TGTGCCAGCAGTTTGGGGCAGGGAGAACTAAATCAGCCCCAGCATTTT. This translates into CASSLGQGELNQPQHF.

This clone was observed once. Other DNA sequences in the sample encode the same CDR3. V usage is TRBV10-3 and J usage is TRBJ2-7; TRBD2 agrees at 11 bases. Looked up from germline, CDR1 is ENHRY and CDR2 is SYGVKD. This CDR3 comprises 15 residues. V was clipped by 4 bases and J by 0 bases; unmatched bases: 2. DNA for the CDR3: TGTGCCATCAGTGCAACTAGCGGGAGCTCCTACGAGCAGTACTTC. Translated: CAISATSGSSYEQYF.

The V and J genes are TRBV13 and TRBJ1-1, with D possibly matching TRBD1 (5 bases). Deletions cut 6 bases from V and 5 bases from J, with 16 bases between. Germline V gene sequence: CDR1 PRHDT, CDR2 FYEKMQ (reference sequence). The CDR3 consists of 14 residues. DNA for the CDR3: TGTGCCAGCAGGGGGGGGATAGGAGGTACTGAAGCTTTCTTT. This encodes CASRGGIGGTEAFF.

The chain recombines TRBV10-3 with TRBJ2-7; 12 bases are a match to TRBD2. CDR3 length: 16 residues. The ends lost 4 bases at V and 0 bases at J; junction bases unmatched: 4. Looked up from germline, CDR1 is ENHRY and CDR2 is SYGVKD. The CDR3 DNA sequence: TGTGCCATCAGTGCTAGCGGGAGGGCCTTCTCCTACGAGCAGTACTTC. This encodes CAISASGRAFSYEQYF.

The CDR3 is CSASISAGRNLYNEQFF. CDR3 sequence (DNA): TGCAGTGCTAGTATTTCAGCGGGCAGAAACCTATACAATGAGCAGTTCTTC. The chain has TRBV20-1 and TRBJ2-1; possibly TRBD2 for D (6 bases). CDR1 and CDR2 (germline): DFQATT, SNEGSKA (reference sequence). Trimming took 3 bases from V and 4 from J, leaving 22 bases between them. The CDR3 covers 17 residues.

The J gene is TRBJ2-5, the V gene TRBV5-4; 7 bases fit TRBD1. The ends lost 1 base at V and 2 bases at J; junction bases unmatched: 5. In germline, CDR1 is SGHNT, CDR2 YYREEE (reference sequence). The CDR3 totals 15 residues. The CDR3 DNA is TGTGCCAGCAGCTTGATTCTGACAGGGCAAGAGACCCAGTACTTC. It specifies CASSLILTGQETQYF. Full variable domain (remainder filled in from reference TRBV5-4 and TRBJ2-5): ETGVTQSPTHLIKTRGQQVTLRCSSQSGHNTVSWYQQALGQGPQFIFQYYREEENGRGNFPPRFSGLQFPNYSSELNVNALELDDSALYLCASSLILTGQETQYFGPGTRLLVL.

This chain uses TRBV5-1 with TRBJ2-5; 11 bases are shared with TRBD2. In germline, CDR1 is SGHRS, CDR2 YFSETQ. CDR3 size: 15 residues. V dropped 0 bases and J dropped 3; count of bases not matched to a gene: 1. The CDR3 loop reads CASSLEGLAEETQYF. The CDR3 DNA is TGCGCCAGCAGCTTGGAGGGACTAGCGGAAGAGACCCAGTACTTC.